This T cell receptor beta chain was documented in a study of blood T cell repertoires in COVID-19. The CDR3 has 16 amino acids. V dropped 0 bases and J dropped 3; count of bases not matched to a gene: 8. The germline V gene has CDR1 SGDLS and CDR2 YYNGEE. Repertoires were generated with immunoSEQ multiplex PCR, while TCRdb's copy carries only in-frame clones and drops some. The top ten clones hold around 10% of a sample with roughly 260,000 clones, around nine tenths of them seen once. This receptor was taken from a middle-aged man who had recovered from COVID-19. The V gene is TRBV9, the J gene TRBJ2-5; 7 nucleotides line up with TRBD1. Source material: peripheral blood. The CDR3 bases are TGTGCCAGCAGCGTAGGTCTGAGGGGGACAGAAGAGACCCAGTACTTC. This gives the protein CASSVGLRGTEETQYF.